Listed below are T cell receptor beta chains from one sample, sequenced in a study of cytomegalovirus exposure and HLA in healthy donors. Profiling relied on immunoSEQ multiplex PCR, and the TCRdb table lists in-frame clones only, not all of them. The table includes 130,000 or so clones, less than 85% detected once. Sequenced sample: PBMCs. Every receptor here comes from a middle-aged woman in good health and CMV-seropositive. The CDR3 runs from the conserved cysteine through the conserved F or W. A D gene is named only where the DNA matches it firmly. Clone size is stated in some rows and not others, as once, few, many or a class when expanded.

J gene: TRBJ1-4
D gene: NA
V gene: TRBV19
clone size: NA
CDR3 protein: CASKRGTRGEKLFF
CDR3 DNA: TGTGCCAGTAAAAGGGGGACCAGAGGTGAAAAACTGTTTTTT

J gene: TRBJ1-1
D gene: NA
V gene: TRBV6-5
clone size: NA
CDR3 protein: CASSRGGGTEAFF
CDR3 DNA: TGTGCCAGCAGCCGGGGGGGTGGCACTGAAGCTTTCTTT

J gene: TRBJ2-7
D gene: NA
V gene: TRBV28
clone size: NA
CDR3 protein: CASTGGGRDRVGSAYEQYF
CDR3 DNA: TGTGCCAGCACGGGGGGGGGTCGGGACAGGGTGGGATCGGCCTACGAGCAGTACTTC

J gene: TRBJ2-7
D gene: TRBD1
V gene: TRBV18
clone size: NA
CDR3 protein: CASSPTGGSYEQYF
CDR3 DNA: TGTGCCAGCTCACCGACAGGGGGTTCCTACGAGCAGTACTTC

J gene: TRBJ1-4
D gene: NA
V gene: TRBV6-5
clone size: few
CDR3 protein: CASSESGFNEKLFF
CDR3 DNA: TGTGCCAGCAGTGAGAGCGGGTTTAATGAAAAACTGTTTTTT

J gene: TRBJ2-3
D gene: TRBD2
V gene: TRBV7-2
clone size: NA
CDR3 protein: CASSFSGSTDTQYF
CDR3 DNA: TGTGCCAGCAGCTTTAGCGGGAGCACAGATACGCAGTATTTT

J gene: TRBJ2-3
D gene: TRBD2
V gene: TRBV28
clone size: once
CDR3 protein: CASSLPTSGYTDTQYF
CDR3 DNA: TGTGCCAGCAGCCTTCCAACTAGCGGTTACACAGATACGCAGTATTTT

J gene: TRBJ2-1
D gene: TRBD2
V gene: TRBV4-2
clone size: few
CDR3 protein: CASSQVGGGYNEQFF
CDR3 DNA: TGTGCCAGCAGCCAAGTTGGGGGGGGCTACAATGAGCAGTTCTTC

J gene: TRBJ2-6
D gene: NA
V gene: TRBV19
clone size: NA
CDR3 protein: CASSPTGANVLTF
CDR3 DNA: TGTGCCAGTTCCCCCACTGGGGCCAACGTCCTGACTTTC

J gene: TRBJ1-1
D gene: TRBD1
V gene: TRBV30
clone size: NA
CDR3 protein: CAWDRGSGTEAFF
CDR3 DNA: TGTGCCTGGGACAGGGGATCCGGCACTGAAGCTTTCTTT

J gene: TRBJ2-3
D gene: NA
V gene: TRBV5-4
clone size: NA
CDR3 protein: CASFWSESSTDTQYF
CDR3 DNA: TGTGCCAGCTTCTGGAGCGAGTCTAGCACAGATACGCAGTATTTT

J gene: TRBJ1-5
D gene: NA
V gene: TRBV5-6
clone size: NA
CDR3 protein: CASSYRAGNQPQHF
CDR3 DNA: TGTGCCAGCAGCTACAGGGCGGGTAATCAGCCCCAGCATTTT

J gene: TRBJ1-2
D gene: NA
V gene: TRBV2
clone size: NA
CDR3 protein: CASSGLIPYTF
CDR3 DNA: TGTGCCAGCAGTGGTCTTATTCCGTACACCTTC

J gene: TRBJ1-5
D gene: NA
V gene: TRBV6-1
clone size: few
CDR3 protein: CASRLGPNGNQPQHF
CDR3 DNA: TGTGCCAGCAGGCTTGGGCCTAATGGCAATCAGCCCCAGCATTTT

J gene: TRBJ2-1
D gene: TRBD2
V gene: TRBV10-3
clone size: NA
CDR3 protein: CAISEPGGHYNEQFF
CDR3 DNA: TGTGCCATCAGTGAGCCGGGGGGGCACTACAATGAGCAGTTCTTC

J gene: TRBJ2-1
D gene: TRBD2
V gene: TRBV28
clone size: NA
CDR3 protein: CASRQTSGFYNEQFF
CDR3 DNA: TGTGCCAGCAGGCAGACTAGCGGGTTTTACAATGAGCAGTTCTTC

J gene: TRBJ1-2
D gene: NA
V gene: TRBV30
clone size: NA
CDR3 protein: CAWSVEGGYTF
CDR3 DNA: TGTGCCTGGAGTGTAGAGGGCGGCTACACCTTC

J gene: TRBJ2-3
D gene: TRBD1
V gene: TRBV28
clone size: once
CDR3 protein: CASSGDSLTDTQYF
CDR3 DNA: TGTGCCAGCAGTGGGGACAGCCTCACAGATACGCAGTATTTT

J gene: TRBJ1-1
D gene: NA
V gene: TRBV19
clone size: few
CDR3 protein: CASSIYVGTEAFF
CDR3 DNA: TGTGCCAGTAGTATATATGTCGGCACTGAAGCTTTCTTT

J gene: TRBJ2-1
D gene: TRBD2
V gene: TRBV4-3
clone size: NA
CDR3 protein: CASSQEVGGRGEQFF
CDR3 DNA: TGCGCCAGCAGCCAAGAGGTCGGGGGGAGAGGCGAGCAGTTCTTC

J gene: TRBJ1-1
D gene: TRBD1
V gene: TRBV6-5
clone size: NA
CDR3 protein: CASSYGTGRTEAFF
CDR3 DNA: TGTGCCAGCAGTTACGGGACAGGACGGACTGAAGCTTTCTTT

J gene: TRBJ1-2
D gene: NA
V gene: TRBV20-1
clone size: NA
CDR3 protein: CSARQGYGYTF
CDR3 DNA: TGCAGTGCTAGACAGGGGTATGGCTACACCTTC

J gene: TRBJ2-1
D gene: NA
V gene: TRBV6-6
clone size: NA
CDR3 protein: CASRLSLASSYNEQFF
CDR3 DNA: TGTGCCAGCAGACTATCACTAGCCAGCTCCTACAATGAGCAGTTCTTC

J gene: TRBJ2-7
D gene: NA
V gene: TRBV4-2
clone size: few
CDR3 protein: CASSQDRLSYEQYF
CDR3 DNA: TGTGCCAGCAGCCAAGATCGTCTAAGCTACGAGCAGTACTTC

J gene: TRBJ2-7
D gene: TRBD2
V gene: TRBV12-5
clone size: NA
CDR3 protein: CASGFSPPWTSGGPTYYEQYF
CDR3 DNA: TGTGCTAGTGGTTTCTCCCCACCATGGACTAGCGGGGGCCCCACTTACTACGAGCAGTACTTC

J gene: TRBJ2-7
D gene: TRBD1
V gene: TRBV6-1
clone size: few
CDR3 protein: CASRLQGNEQYF
CDR3 DNA: TGTGCCAGCAGGTTACAGGGGAACGAGCAGTACTTC

J gene: TRBJ1-1
D gene: NA
V gene: TRBV29-1
clone size: few
CDR3 protein: CSVCWGPRAGRTEAFF
CDR3 DNA: TGCAGCGTTTGTTGGGGTCCCAGGGCGGGGCGCACTGAAGCTTTCTTT

J gene: TRBJ1-2
D gene: NA
V gene: TRBV5-4
clone size: NA
CDR3 protein: CASSLDQGPNYGYTF
CDR3 DNA: TGTGCCAGCAGCTTGGACCAGGGTCCTAACTATGGCTACACCTTC

J gene: TRBJ1-1
D gene: NA
V gene: TRBV7-3
clone size: few
CDR3 protein: CASSPQENTEAFF
CDR3 DNA: TGTGCCAGCAGCCCGCAGGAGAACACTGAAGCTTTCTTT

J gene: TRBJ2-1
D gene: TRBD2
V gene: TRBV5-4
clone size: NA
CDR3 protein: CASSLSGGRGSYNEQFF
CDR3 DNA: TGTGCCAGCAGCTTGAGCGGGGGAAGGGGCTCCTACAATGAGCAGTTCTTC

J gene: TRBJ2-5
D gene: NA
V gene: TRBV29-1
clone size: NA
CDR3 protein: CSVDSGLGETQYF
CDR3 DNA: TGCAGCGTTGACTCAGGGTTGGGGGAGACCCAGTACTTC

J gene: TRBJ1-1
D gene: NA
V gene: TRBV11-2
clone size: NA
CDR3 protein: CASSLVLPRVNTEAFF
CDR3 DNA: TGTGCCAGCAGCTTAGTTCTGCCGCGAGTGAACACTGAAGCTTTCTTT

J gene: TRBJ2-5
D gene: NA
V gene: TRBV15
clone size: few
CDR3 protein: CATSSIQGEETQYF
CDR3 DNA: TGTGCCACCAGCAGCATACAGGGAGAAGAGACCCAGTACTTC

J gene: TRBJ1-2
D gene: NA
V gene: TRBV15
clone size: NA
CDR3 protein: CATSRPSWGREDGYTF
CDR3 DNA: TGTGCCACCAGCAGACCCTCTTGGGGCAGGGAGGATGGCTACACCTTC

J gene: TRBJ1-1
D gene: NA
V gene: TRBV7-3
clone size: NA
CDR3 protein: CASSSTGVDTEAFF
CDR3 DNA: TGTGCCAGCAGCTCCACGGGGGTGGACACTGAAGCTTTCTTT

J gene: TRBJ2-6
D gene: NA
V gene: TRBV14
clone size: NA
CDR3 protein: CASSSRDNYSGANVLTF
CDR3 DNA: TGTGCCAGCAGCTCCCGGGACAATTACTCTGGGGCCAACGTCCTGACTTTC

J gene: TRBJ2-7
D gene: TRBD2
V gene: TRBV29-1
clone size: NA
CDR3 protein: CSVSNPGGLAYEQYF
CDR3 DNA: TGCAGCGTCTCCAATCCGGGGGGGCTTGCCTACGAGCAGTACTTC

J gene: TRBJ2-3
D gene: TRBD1
V gene: TRBV30
clone size: few
CDR3 protein: CAWSSPTGKSDTQYF
CDR3 DNA: TGTGCCTGGAGTTCGCCGACAGGGAAATCCGATACGCAGTATTTT

J gene: TRBJ2-1
D gene: TRBD2
V gene: TRBV19
clone size: many
CDR3 protein: CASTTRRGGHAGPNEQFF
CDR3 DNA: TGTGCCAGTACCACCCGCCGGGGGGGCCACGCGGGGCCCAATGAGCAGTTCTTC

J gene: TRBJ2-7
D gene: NA
V gene: TRBV7-9
clone size: NA
CDR3 protein: CASSQDSHEQYF
CDR3 DNA: TGTGCCAGCAGCCAAGACAGTCACGAGCAGTACTTC

J gene: TRBJ1-1
D gene: NA
V gene: TRBV7-6
clone size: NA
CDR3 protein: CASSLGGSEAFF
CDR3 DNA: TGTGCCAGCAGCCTGGGGGGTTCGGAAGCTTTCTTT

J gene: TRBJ1-4
D gene: NA
V gene: TRBV5-6
clone size: NA
CDR3 protein: CASSWGLGDSRVF
CDR3 DNA: TGTGCCAGCAGCTGGGGACTTGGAGACAGTCGTGTTTTT

J gene: TRBJ1-2
D gene: NA
V gene: TRBV2
clone size: NA
CDR3 protein: CASRVGGGYTF
CDR3 DNA: TGTGCCAGCAGGGTGGGGGGTGGCTACACCTTC

J gene: TRBJ2-7
D gene: TRBD2
V gene: TRBV11-2
clone size: NA
CDR3 protein: CASSFRTSGSPLYEQYF
CDR3 DNA: TGTGCCAGCAGCTTTAGAACTAGCGGGAGCCCTCTCTACGAGCAGTACTTC